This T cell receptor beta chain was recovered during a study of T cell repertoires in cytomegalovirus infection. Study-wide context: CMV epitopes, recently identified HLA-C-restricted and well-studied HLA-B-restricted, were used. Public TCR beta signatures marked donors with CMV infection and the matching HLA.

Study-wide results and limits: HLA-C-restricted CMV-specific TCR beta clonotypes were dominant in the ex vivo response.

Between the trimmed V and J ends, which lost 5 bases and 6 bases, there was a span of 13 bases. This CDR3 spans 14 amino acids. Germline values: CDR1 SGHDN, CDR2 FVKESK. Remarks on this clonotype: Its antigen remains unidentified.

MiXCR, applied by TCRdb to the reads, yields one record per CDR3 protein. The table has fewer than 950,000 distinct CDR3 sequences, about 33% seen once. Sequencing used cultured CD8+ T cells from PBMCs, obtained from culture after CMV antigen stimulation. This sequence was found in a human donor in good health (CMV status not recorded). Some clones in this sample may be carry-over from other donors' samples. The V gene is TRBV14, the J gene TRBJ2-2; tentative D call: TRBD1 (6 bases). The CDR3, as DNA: TGTGCCAGCAGCAACAGGGAAGGGGCCGGGGAGCTGTTTTTT. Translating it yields CASSNREGAGELFF.